This is a list of T cell receptor beta chains from one sample in a study of somatic mutations in cytotoxic T cells in rheumatoid arthritis. Generated by immunoSEQ multiplex PCR, the TCRdb table keeps only in-frame clones and is missing some. The table has 8,000 to 8,500 clones, roughly 75% seen once; the top ten hold more than 30%. Sequencing input: CD8+ T cells sorted from blood. Receptors were obtained from an adult with rheumatoid arthritis. Both conserved end residues are part of each CDR3. D genes are given only for firm matches. Clone size is given for some rows only: seen once, a few or many times, or a class if the clone is expanded.

abundance,j_gene,d_gene,v_gene,CDR3aa,CDR3nt
.,TRBJ2-7,.,TRBV2,CASSEAPGLPIIYEQYF,TGTGCCAGCAGTGAAGCCCCTGGACTACCTATCATTTACGAGCAGTACTTC
.,TRBJ1-4,.,TRBV6-5,CASSYRSSMGEKLFF,TGTGCCAGCAGTTACCGCTCCTCCATGGGTGAAAAACTGTTTTTT
.,TRBJ2-1,.,TRBV28,CASSSSAQSYNEQFF,TGTGCCAGCAGTTCTAGCGCCCAATCCTACAATGAGCAGTTCTTC
few,TRBJ1-1,.,TRBV29-1,CSVFGAWGNTEAFF,TGCAGCGTTTTCGGTGCCTGGGGGAACACTGAAGCTTTCTTT
.,TRBJ2-3,TRBD1,TRBV30,CAWTLTQGGRDTQYF,TGTGCCTGGACCTTGACACAGGGGGGTCGAGATACGCAGTATTTT
few,TRBJ2-3,TRBD2,TRBV10-3,CAISPLAGEADTQYF,TGTGCCATCAGCCCACTAGCGGGAGAGGCAGATACGCAGTATTTT
.,TRBJ2-1,.,TRBV7-2,CASSSGYYNEQFF,TGTGCCAGCAGCTCGGGCTACTACAATGAGCAGTTCTTC
.,TRBJ1-5,TRBD1,TRBV6-6,CASRYPGQNQPQHF,TGTGCCAGCAGATATCCGGGACAGAATCAGCCCCAGCATTTT
.,TRBJ2-3,.,TRBV29-1,CSSVGVAGEYF,TGCAGCTCGGTGGGTGTCGCCGGGGAGTATTTT
.,TRBJ2-5,TRBD2,TRBV4-3,CASSETSGGGTQYF,TGCGCCAGCAGCGAGACTAGCGGAGGGGGGACCCAGTACTTC
.,TRBJ1-2,.,TRBV9,CASSVVSSGDYGYTF,TGTGCCAGCAGCGTAGTGTCGTCCGGGGACTATGGCTACACCTTC
.,TRBJ1-1,.,TRBV6-5,CASRITRNTEAFF,TGTGCCAGCAGGATCACGAGAAACACTGAAGCTTTCTTT
.,TRBJ2-7,TRBD1,TRBV5-8,CASSPGTGTNHEQYF,TGTGCCAGCAGCCCCGGGACAGGGACAAATCACGAGCAGTACTTC
.,TRBJ2-5,.,TRBV7-9,CAGDLAGPSETQYF,TGTGCCGGAGATCTGGCAGGGCCCAGCGAGACCCAGTACTTC
.,TRBJ2-7,.,TRBV4-1,CASSYTGFSYEQYF,TGCGCCAGCTCCTATACAGGCTTCTCCTACGAGCAGTACTTC
.,TRBJ1-4,.,TRBV15,CATSREIREKLFF,TGTGCCACCAGCAGAGAGATAAGAGAAAAACTGTTTTTT
.,TRBJ2-3,.,TRBV19,CASSISGRNTDTQYF,TGTGCCAGTAGTATAAGTGGGAGGAACACAGATACGCAGTATTTT
few,TRBJ1-1,.,TRBV5-4,CASSSEVDRNTEAFF,TGTGCCAGCAGCTCGGAGGTTGACAGAAACACTGAAGCTTTCTTT
.,TRBJ2-5,.,TRBV27,CASSSRQGQTQYF,TGTGCCAGCAGTTCCCGGCAGGGACAGACCCAGTACTTC
few,TRBJ2-7,.,TRBV7-9,CASSLGSLQGYEQYF,TGTGCCAGCAGCTTAGGATCCCTACAGGGCTACGAGCAGTACTTC
.,TRBJ1-1,.,TRBV10-3,CAISTVGNTEAFF,TGTGCCATCAGTACGGTCGGGAACACTGAAGCTTTCTTT
.,TRBJ2-7,.,TRBV5-1,CASSPQVGRSSYEQYF,TGCGCCAGCAGCCCCCAGGTCGGTAGGAGCTCCTACGAGCAGTACTTC
few,TRBJ1-1,TRBD1,TRBV28,CASSWDRGLSTEAFF,TGTGCCAGCAGTTGGGACAGGGGGCTGTCGACTGAAGCTTTCTTT
once,TRBJ2-5,.,TRBV11-1,CASSLSRGAETQYF,TGTGCCAGCAGCTTGAGCAGGGGAGCCGAGACCCAGTACTTC
.,TRBJ2-1,.,TRBV11-2,CASSLVANEQFF,TGTGCCAGCAGCTTGGTAGCAAATGAGCAGTTCTTC
.,TRBJ2-5,.,TRBV13,CASSLGARGPSQETQYF,TGTGCCAGCAGCTTAGGAGCTAGAGGGCCGAGCCAAGAGACCCAGTACTTC
.,TRBJ2-2,.,TRBV28,CASMRQSGELFF,TGTGCCAGCATGAGGCAATCCGGGGAGCTGTTTTTT
once,TRBJ2-1,.,TRBV6-5,CASSLGAYNEQFF,TGTGCCAGCAGTCTCGGGGCCTACAATGAGCAGTTCTTC
.,TRBJ1-5,.,TRBV28,CASSGTGPNQPQHF,TGTGCCAGCAGTGGGACGGGACCCAATCAGCCCCAGCATTTT
.,TRBJ1-1,.,TRBV13,CASSLANTEAFF,TGTGCCAGCAGCTTAGCAAACACTGAAGCTTTCTTT
.,TRBJ1-1,.,TRBV6-1,CASSEHRGMNTEAFF,TGTGCCAGCAGTGAACACCGGGGCATGAACACTGAAGCTTTCTTT
.,TRBJ1-1,.,TRBV14,CASSQGKTTEAFF,TGTGCCAGCAGCCAAGGGAAAACAACTGAAGCTTTCTTT
.,TRBJ2-3,TRBD2,TRBV5-1,CASSSEAGATVTDTQYF,TGCGCCAGCAGCTCCGAAGCGGGAGCAACGGTCACAGATACGCAGTATTTT
.,TRBJ2-5,.,TRBV5-5,CASSLGSGQETQYF,TGTGCCAGCAGCTTGGGAAGCGGTCAGGAGACCCAGTACTTC
.,TRBJ1-3,TRBD1,TRBV19,CASNRGRNTIYF,TGTGCCAGTAACAGGGGGAGGAACACCATATATTTT
.,TRBJ1-1,.,TRBV7-8,CASSLETNTEAFF,TGTGCCAGCAGCTTAGAGACAAACACTGAAGCTTTCTTT
.,TRBJ1-2,TRBD1,TRBV4-3,CASSPQVGTAYGYTF,TGCGCCAGCAGCCCCCAAGTAGGGACAGCCTATGGCTACACCTTC
.,TRBJ2-4,TRBD1,TRBV9,CASSPEGTVNNIQYF,TGTGCCAGCAGCCCCGAAGGGACAGTCAATAACATTCAGTACTTC